The present T cell receptor (beta chain) was sequenced within a study of regulatory T cells in long-lasting Graves disease (dated by TCRdb to about 2021). Notes on the research overall: Patients with newly diagnosed Graves' disease had been on antithyroid drugs for under 3 months. Patients with persistent Graves' disease were compared with patients with newly diagnosed Graves' disease using TCR sequencing and RNA sequencing of peripheral blood. A total of roughly 33 samples underwent TCR sequencing: about 13 from persistent and some 20 from newly diagnosed Graves' disease patients. The study took place in China and was registered as a clinical trial. Study-level results and caveats: The authors acknowledged the small sample size as a limitation that may reduce accuracy. More public clonotypes were shared among persistent patients (fewer than 3,000) than among newly diagnosed patients (roughly 1,000). Only the TCR beta chain was sequenced and analyzed. Compared with newly diagnosed patients, patients with persistent Graves' disease had lower TCR Shannon entropy and fewer highly expanded clones, which suggests clonal expansion. The study examined only peripheral blood because the primary lesion, thyroid tissue, could not be accessed.

The method behind the library was multiplex PCR. Data came from an Illumina HiSeq 4000. iRepertoire HTBI primers and Arm-PCR amplification of CDR3 regions were used to construct TCR beta libraries. PCR products were gel purified before sequencing. The original methods were these. A total of under 80 TRBV and more than twelve TRBJ segments were identified across samples and were used for gene usage analysis of CDR3 amino acid clonotypes. COPE and FqMerger were used to merge the filtered high-quality paired reads into contigs. BLAST was used to align contigs to IMGT TRBV, TRBD and TRBJ reference genes, and CDR3 was defined according to IMGT. Highly expanded clones were defined as clonotypes with a frequency above 0.1%. Shannon entropy served as the measure of repertoire diversity, while the Gini coefficient captured V-J evenness. Public clonotypes were defined as clonotypes shared by more than one individual. TCRdb redid the processing of the public reads, applying fastp at Q25 and MiXCR, and retained in-frame beta chains. Every distinct CDR3 protein forms one entry, paired with its most common genes and DNA. The V and J calls, along with clone size, are taken from TCRdb and not from the paper's own processing. Present in this sample are 440,000 or so distinct CDR3 sequences, 16% of which were seen just once. The ten most abundant clones make up 9.5% to 12% of the sample.

Read against the paper, the sample's time point label means: newly diagnosed GD, antithyroid drugs for less than 3 months. For both TCR sequencing and RNA sequencing, RNA was extracted from PBMCs in TRIzol. The diagnosis of Graves' disease was made according to American Thyroid Association guidelines. The patients came from an endocrinology department in Xi'an, China. Each patient gave 7 to 9.5 milliliters of peripheral blood, collected in an EDTA anticoagulant tube. PBMCs were isolated by Ficoll Paque Plus density gradient separation without further T cell sorting. An Agilent 2100 Bioanalyzer and agarose gel were used to assess RNA quality, and a NanoDrop 2000 was used to measure RNA concentration. This clonotype was seen at least ten times. Its antigen is not yet known. No clone much larger than this one lies a single base away; base qualities are absent. These data also formed part of another study, on T cells in Graves' hyperthyroidism and ophthalmopathy. Per that second paper: Stable Graves' hyperthyroidism was defined as no progression to ophthalmopathy during 18 months of follow-up. The hyperthyroidism patients were between 18 and 65 years old and newly diagnosed, with a disease duration of less than 2 months. Patients with uncontrolled infections, other autoimmune diseases, pregnancy or lactation were excluded. Diagnoses were based on clinical symptoms, serum thyroxine and TRAb, thyroid ultrasound and orbital computed tomography. For the first round of RT-PCR on the TCR CDR3, the HTBI primer set was used together with the Qiagen OneStep RT-PCR kit. Most expanded thyroid clonotypes (frequency above 0.001) were also detected in blood, a finding suggesting that blood repertoires may reflect thyroid immune responses. A model built on a 13 V-J signature distinguished ophthalmopathy from stable hyperthyroidism, reaching 85% to 90% sensitivity and about 81% specificity in cross-validation and 80%/75% in testing. During validation, the model predicted progression to ophthalmopathy a median of roughly six months ahead of onset, with roughly 65% sensitivity and under 85% specificity. To identify TCR V-J signatures that set the groups apart, the researchers used a discovery cohort of roughly 100 patients, made up of under 45 with Graves' ophthalmopathy and some 58 with stable Graves' hyperthyroidism. Prospective prediction of ophthalmopathy was tested in an independent validation cohort consisting of about 19 hyperthyroidism patients and approximately 16 patients who later progressed to ophthalmopathy. The 100 or so discovery patients were randomly split 7:3 into training and test sets. In addition, the study compared T-cell repertoires in thyroid tissue and in blood from roughly six Graves' hyperthyroidism patients. After sampling, hyperthyroidism patients received methimazole starting at 30 mg daily, and ophthalmopathy patients received high-dose intravenous methylprednisolone. Libraries were constructed in a second round of multiplex PCR, after which size selection and purification were carried out. The libraries were sequenced on an Illumina HiSeq2000 using paired-end 100 bp reads. Raw data were processed with SOAPnuke, discarding reads with adapters, uncalled bases, mean Phred below 15, or no exact constant-primer or identifier match. High-quality paired reads were merged with COPE v1.2.5, and unique nucleotide sequences were defined as clonotypes. MiTCR v1.1 was used to align the clonotypes against IMGT TRBV, TRBD and TRBJ reference segments. Only V-J combinations with frequency above 0.0001, covering about 99% of repertoires, were analysed. A TCS score was defined as the ratio of F50 (clonal expansion) to E x V (chaos), with BLOSUM62-based TCRdist applied between CDR3 peptides within each V-J. Welch's t-statistics and random forest reduced several hundred V-J features to 13, which were used in a naive Bayes classifier (R e1071). No statistical method was used to set the sample size in advance, and investigators knew the group allocation. According to the paper, TCR Vbeta CDR3 sequencing was carried out on approximately 140 peripheral blood samples, which came from fewer than 50 ophthalmopathy, about 75 hyperthyroidism and approximately 17 progressor patients.

This clonotype was obtained from a woman in her 30s with Graves disease. Donor details come from another sample of the same person, matched by shared clones. Sequencing used peripheral blood mononuclear cells (PBMCs), obtained at new diagnosis, from a patient treated with antithyroid drugs.

The DNA reads TGTGCCAGCAGCCGACTAGCGGGAGGGGCAGATACGCAGTATTTT. Translation gives CASSRLAGGADTQYF. The V and J genes are TRBV12-3 or TRBV12-4 and TRBJ2-3; the junction holds 14 bases that match TRBD2. Spanning cysteine to phenylalanine, the CDR3 consists of 15 amino acids. CDR3 DNA only is kept here, 45 bases in frame from base 1. After removal of 6 bases from V and 4 bases from J, the junction retains 3 bases not matched to a gene.